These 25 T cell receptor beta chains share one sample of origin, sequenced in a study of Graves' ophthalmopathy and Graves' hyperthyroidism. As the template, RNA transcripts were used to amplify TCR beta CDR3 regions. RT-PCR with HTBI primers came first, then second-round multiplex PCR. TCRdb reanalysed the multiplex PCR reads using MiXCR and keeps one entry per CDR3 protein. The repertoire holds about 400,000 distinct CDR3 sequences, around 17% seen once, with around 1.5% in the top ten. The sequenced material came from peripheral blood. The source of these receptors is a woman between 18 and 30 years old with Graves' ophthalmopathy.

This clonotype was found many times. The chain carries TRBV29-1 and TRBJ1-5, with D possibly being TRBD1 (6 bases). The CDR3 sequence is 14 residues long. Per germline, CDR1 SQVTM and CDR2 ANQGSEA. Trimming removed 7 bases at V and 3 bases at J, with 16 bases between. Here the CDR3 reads CSALAPGVNQPQHF. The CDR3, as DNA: TGCAGCGCCCTAGCCCCAGGGGTCAATCAGCCCCAGCATTTT.

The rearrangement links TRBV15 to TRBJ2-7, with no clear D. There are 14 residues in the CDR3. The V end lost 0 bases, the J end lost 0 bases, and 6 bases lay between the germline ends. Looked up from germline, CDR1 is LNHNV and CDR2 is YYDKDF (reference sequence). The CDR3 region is CATSRDVSSYEQYF. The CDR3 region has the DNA TGTGCCACCAGCAGAGATGTGAGCTCCTACGAGCAGTACTTC.

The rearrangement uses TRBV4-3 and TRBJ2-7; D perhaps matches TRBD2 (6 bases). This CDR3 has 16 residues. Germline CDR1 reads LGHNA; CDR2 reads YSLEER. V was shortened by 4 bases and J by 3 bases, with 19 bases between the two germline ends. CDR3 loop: CASSRYRDWPRYEQYF. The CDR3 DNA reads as TGCGCCAGCAGCCGCTACCGGGACTGGCCGCGCTACGAGCAGTACTTC.

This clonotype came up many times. CDR3 DNA sequence: TGTGCCATCTTTGGGGACAGGGCCTACGAGCAGTACTTC. Translation: CAIFGDRAYEQYF. The chain couples TRBV28 to TRBJ2-7, with 9 positions matching TRBD1. The CDR3 is 13 amino acids. V was clipped by 10 bases and J by 2 bases; unmatched bases: 6. The germline CDR1 and CDR2 sequences are MDHEN and SYDVKM.

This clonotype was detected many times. CDR3 in DNA: TGCAGCGTTGACGACCGAGACCCTGGAAACACCATATATTTT. It encodes CSVDDRDPGNTIYF. The V call is TRBV29-1, the J call TRBJ1-3; D gene ambiguous. Per the germline V gene, CDR1 is SQVTM and CDR2 is ANQGSEA. This CDR3 comprises 14 residues. Trimming pared 3 bases from V and 2 bases from J, leaving 11 bases between.

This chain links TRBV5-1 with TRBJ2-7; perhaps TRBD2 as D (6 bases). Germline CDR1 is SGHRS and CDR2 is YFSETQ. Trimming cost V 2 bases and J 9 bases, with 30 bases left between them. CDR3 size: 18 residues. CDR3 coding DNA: TGCGCCAGCAGCTTAGTCATCAGCGGGTCCGCTCCTACGAGAGGGCAGTACTTC. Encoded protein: CASSLVISGSAPTRGQYF.

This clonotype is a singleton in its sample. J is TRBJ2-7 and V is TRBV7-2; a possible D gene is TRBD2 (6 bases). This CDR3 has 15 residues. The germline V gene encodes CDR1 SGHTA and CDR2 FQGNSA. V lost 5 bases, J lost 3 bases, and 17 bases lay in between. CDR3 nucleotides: TGTGCCAGCAGCAATACGGACTACGTCCGCTACGAGCAGTACTTC. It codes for CASSNTDYVRYEQYF.

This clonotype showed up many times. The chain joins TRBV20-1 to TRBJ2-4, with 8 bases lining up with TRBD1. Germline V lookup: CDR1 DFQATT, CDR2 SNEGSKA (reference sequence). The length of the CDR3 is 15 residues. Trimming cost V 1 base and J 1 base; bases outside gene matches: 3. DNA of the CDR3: TGCAGTGCTAGAGGGCAGGGGGCGGCCAAAAACATTCAGTACTTC. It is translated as CSARGQGAAKNIQYF.

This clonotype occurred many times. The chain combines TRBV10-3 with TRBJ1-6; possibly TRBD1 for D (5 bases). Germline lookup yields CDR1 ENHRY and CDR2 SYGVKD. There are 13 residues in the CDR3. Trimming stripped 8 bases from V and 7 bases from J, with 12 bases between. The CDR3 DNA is TGTGCCATCGGGGGTGGCCTAAATTCACCCCTCCACTTT. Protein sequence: CAIGGGLNSPLHF.

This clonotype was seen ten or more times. CDR3 protein: CASTPSGVNTGELFF. CDR3 sequence (DNA): TGTGCCAGTACCCCTAGCGGGGTTAACACCGGGGAGCTGTTTTTT. This chain joins TRBV6-5 and TRBJ2-2; TRBD2 matches at 9 bases. With 9 bases clipped from V and 2 bases from J, the junction kept 7 bases outside the gene matches. The CDR3 contains 15 residues. CDR1 MNHEY and CDR2 SVGAGI come from the germline V gene.

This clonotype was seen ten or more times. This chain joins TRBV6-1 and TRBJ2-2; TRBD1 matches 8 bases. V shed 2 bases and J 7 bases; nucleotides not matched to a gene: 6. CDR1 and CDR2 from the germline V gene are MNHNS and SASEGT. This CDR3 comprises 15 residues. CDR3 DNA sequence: TGTGCCAGCAGTGAACAGGGGGCTGTAAGCGGGGAGCTGTTTTTT. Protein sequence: CASSEQGAVSGELFF.

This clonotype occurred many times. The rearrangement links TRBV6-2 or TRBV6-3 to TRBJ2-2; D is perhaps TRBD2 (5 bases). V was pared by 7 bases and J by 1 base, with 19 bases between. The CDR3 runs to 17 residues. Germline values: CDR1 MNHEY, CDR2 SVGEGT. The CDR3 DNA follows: TGTGCCAGCACCTTAACTCGAGGGATCATGAACACCGGGGAGCTGTTTTTT. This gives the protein CASTLTRGIMNTGELFF.

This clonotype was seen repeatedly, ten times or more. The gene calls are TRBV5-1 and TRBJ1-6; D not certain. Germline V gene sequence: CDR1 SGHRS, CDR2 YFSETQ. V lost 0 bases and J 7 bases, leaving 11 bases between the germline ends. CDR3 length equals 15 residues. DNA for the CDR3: TGCGCCAGCAGCTTGGCGCCGGAAGGAAATTCACCCCTCCACTTT. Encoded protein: CASSLAPEGNSPLHF.

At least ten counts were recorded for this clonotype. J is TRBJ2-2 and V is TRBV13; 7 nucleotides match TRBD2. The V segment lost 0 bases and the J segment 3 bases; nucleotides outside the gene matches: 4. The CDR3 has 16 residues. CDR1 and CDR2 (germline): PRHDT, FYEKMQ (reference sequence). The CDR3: CASSLGLADYTGELFF. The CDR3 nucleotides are TGTGCCAGCAGCTTAGGCCTAGCGGACTACACCGGGGAGCTGTTTTTT.

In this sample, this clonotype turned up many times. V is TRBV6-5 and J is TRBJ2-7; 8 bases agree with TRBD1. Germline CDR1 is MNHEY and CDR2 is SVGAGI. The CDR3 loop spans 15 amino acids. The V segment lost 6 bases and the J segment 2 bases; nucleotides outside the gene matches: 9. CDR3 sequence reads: CASRPRTGLTYEQYF. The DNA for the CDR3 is TGTGCCAGCAGACCAAGGACAGGGTTGACCTACGAGCAGTACTTC.

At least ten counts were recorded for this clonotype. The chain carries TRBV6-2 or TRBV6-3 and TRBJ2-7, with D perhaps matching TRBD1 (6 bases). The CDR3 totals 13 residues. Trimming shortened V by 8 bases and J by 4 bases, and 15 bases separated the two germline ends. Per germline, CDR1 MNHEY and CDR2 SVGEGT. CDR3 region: CASFNPRGYEQYF. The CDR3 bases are TGTGCCAGCTTCAACCCGAGGGGGTACGAGCAGTACTTC.

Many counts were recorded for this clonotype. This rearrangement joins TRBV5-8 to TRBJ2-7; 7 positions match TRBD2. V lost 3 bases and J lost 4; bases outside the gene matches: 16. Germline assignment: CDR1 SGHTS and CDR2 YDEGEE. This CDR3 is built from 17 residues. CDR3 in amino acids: CASSSAGGGVEGYEQYF. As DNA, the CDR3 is TGTGCCAGCAGCTCCGCCGGCGGGGGAGTTGAGGGGTACGAGCAGTACTTC.

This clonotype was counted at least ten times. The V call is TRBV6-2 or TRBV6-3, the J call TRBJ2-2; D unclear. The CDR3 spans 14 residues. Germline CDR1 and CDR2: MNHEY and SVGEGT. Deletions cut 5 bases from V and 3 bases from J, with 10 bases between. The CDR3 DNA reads TGTGCCAGCAGTCCCCCGATATACACCGGGGAGCTGTTTTTT. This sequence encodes CASSPPIYTGELFF.

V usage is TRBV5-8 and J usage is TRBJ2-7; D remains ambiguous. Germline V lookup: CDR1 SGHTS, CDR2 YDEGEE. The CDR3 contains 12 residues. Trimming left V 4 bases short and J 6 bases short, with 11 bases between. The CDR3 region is CASSPLRFEQYF. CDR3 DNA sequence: TGTGCCAGCAGCCCCCTTAGGTTCGAGCAGTACTTC.

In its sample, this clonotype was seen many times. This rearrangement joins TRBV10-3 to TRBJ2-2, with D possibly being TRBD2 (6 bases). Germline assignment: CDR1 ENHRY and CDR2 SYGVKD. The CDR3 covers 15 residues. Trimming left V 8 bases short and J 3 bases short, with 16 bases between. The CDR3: CAIRGVGWDTGELFF. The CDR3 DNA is TGTGCCATCCGCGGGGTGGGCTGGGACACCGGGGAGCTGTTTTTT.

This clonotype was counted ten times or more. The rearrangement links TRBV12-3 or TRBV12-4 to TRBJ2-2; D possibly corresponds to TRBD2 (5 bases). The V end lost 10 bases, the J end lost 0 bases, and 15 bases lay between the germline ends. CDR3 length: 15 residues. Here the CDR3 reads CATQSGTANTGELFF. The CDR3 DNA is TGTGCCACGCAAAGCGGCACCGCGAACACCGGGGAGCTGTTTTTT.

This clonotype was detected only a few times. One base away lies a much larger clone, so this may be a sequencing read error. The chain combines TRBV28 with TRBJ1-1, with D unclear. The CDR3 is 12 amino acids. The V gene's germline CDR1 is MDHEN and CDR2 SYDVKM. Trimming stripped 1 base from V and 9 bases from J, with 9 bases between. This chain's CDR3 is CASSLYRGQAFF. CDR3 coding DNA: TGTGCCAGCAGTTTATATCGGGGTCAAGCTTTCTTT. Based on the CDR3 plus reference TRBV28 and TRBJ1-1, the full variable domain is DVKVTQSSRYLVKRTGEKVFLECVQDMDHENMFWYRQDPGLGLRLIYFSYDVKMKEKGDIPEGYSVSREKKERFSLILESASTNQTSMYLCASSLYRGQAFFGQGTRLTVV.

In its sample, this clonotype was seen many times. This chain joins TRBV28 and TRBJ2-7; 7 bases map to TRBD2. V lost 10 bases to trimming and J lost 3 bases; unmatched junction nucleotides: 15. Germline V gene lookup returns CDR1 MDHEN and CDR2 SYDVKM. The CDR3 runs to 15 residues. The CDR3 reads CATARWEGLFYEQYF. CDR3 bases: TGTGCCACCGCACGTTGGGAGGGTCTCTTCTACGAGCAGTACTTC.

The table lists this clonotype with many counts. CDR3 residues: CASSTAPSASSYEQYF. Written as DNA, the CDR3 is TGTGCCAGCAGTACGGCACCTAGCGCCAGCTCCTACGAGCAGTACTTC. This rearrangement joins TRBV6-1 to TRBJ2-7; TRBD2 might be the D (6 bases). Germline V lookup: CDR1 MNHNS, CDR2 SASEGT. V shed 5 bases and J shed 0 bases, with 17 bases lying between them. The CDR3 is made up of 16 amino acids.

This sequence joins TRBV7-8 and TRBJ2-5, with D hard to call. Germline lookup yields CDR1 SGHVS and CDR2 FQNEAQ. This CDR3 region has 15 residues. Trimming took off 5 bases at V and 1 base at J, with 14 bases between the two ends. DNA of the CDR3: TGTGCCAGCAGCGACGTTCTCGGAAGCCAAGAGACCCAGTACTTC. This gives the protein CASSDVLGSQETQYF. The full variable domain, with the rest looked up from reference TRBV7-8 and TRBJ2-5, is GAGVSQSPRYKVAKRGQDVALRCDPISGHVSLFWYQQALGQGPEFLTYFQNEAQLDKSGLPSDRFFAERPEGSVSTLKIQRTQQEDSAVYLCASSDVLGSQETQYFGPGTRLLVL.